The present entry profiles one T cell receptor (beta chain) with its context. The antigen remains unidentified. Every sequencing run generated in excess of 170 million TCR-beta sequences. These sequences covered 15-18 subjects. A single record per CDR3 protein comes from TCRdb applying MiXCR to the 5' RACE reads. The repertoire has 25,000 to 35,000 distinct CDR3 sequences, 12% of them found once; the top ten carry roughly 5%. These data are taken from a study of neurological immune-mediated disorders. Overall study results and limits: The expanded clones of different subjects shared no CDR3 amino acid sequences (suggesting private repertoires in all groups).

Trimming pared 8 bases from V and 3 bases from J, leaving 14 bases between. CDR1 MDHEN and CDR2 SYDVKM come from the germline V gene. This CDR3 comprises 14 residues. This rearrangement joins TRBV28 to TRBJ1-5; D not resolved. Sequenced sample: PBMCs. This receptor was identified in a woman between 55 and 75 years old in good health. CDR3 bases: TGTGCCAGCCGGTGGGCAGGAGTCAATCAGCCCCAGCATTTT. It codes for CASRWAGVNQPQHF.